This T cell receptor (beta chain) was recovered during a study of shared clonotypes between healthy human individuals. Study-level results: Memory subsets generally showed smaller estimated richness than naive subsets did.

CDR3 length: 16 residues. The germline CDR1 and CDR2 sequences are MGHRA and YSYEKL. Trimming removed 4 bases from V and 4 bases from J; junction bases left unmatched: 5. This clone was detected only once. Its antigen is as yet unknown. Over several immunoSEQ plates, each subset's genomic DNA was distributed in even portions. Original processing methods: Filtering was not the same, since immunoSEQ gave junction-only sequences without quality scores. Clones were read by immunoSEQ multiplex PCR, and TCRdb kept only the in-frame ones, dropping some. V, J and clone size are taken as reported in that table, and D and trimming were inferred from the DNA itself. The repertoire consists of fewer than 3 million clones, with 80% to 95% occurring once and the leading ten covering 0.37%.

The source of this sequence is a man aged 18 to 30 in good health. Some clones in this sample may be carry-over from other donors' samples. The sequenced sample consisted of naive CD4+ T cells from PBMCs. The subset: CD45RA+ positively selected. The chain links TRBV4-1 to TRBJ2-1; 12 positions match TRBD2. The DNA for the CDR3 is TGCGCCAGCAGCCCTCGACTAGCGGGAGATTACAATGAGCAGTTCTTC. Its translation is CASSPRLAGDYNEQFF.